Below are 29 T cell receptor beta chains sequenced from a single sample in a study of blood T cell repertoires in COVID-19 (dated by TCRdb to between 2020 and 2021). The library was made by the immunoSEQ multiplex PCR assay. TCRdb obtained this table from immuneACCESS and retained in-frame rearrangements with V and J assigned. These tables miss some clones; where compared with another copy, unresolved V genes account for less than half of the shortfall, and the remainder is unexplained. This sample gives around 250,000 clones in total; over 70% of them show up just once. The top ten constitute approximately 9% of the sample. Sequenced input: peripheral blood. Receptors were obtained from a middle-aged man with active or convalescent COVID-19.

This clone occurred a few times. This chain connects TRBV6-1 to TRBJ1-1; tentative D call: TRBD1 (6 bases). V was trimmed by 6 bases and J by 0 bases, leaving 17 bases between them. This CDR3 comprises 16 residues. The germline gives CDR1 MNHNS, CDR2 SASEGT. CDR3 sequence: CASRESGAAMNTEAFF. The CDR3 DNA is TGTGCCAGCAGGGAATCAGGGGCAGCTATGAACACTGAAGCTTTCTTT.

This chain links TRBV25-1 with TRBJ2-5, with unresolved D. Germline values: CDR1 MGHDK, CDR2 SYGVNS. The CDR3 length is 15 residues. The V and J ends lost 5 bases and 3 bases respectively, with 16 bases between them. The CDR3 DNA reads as TGTGCCAGCAGTTCTCTCGGGTCAGAGGAAGAGACCCAGTACTTC. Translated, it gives CASSSLGSEEETQYF.

In nucleotides, the CDR3 is TGTGCCAGCAGGTCCTCGTGGACAGGTTCCGGGGAGCTGTTTTTT. Protein product: CASRSSWTGSGELFF. V usage is TRBV6-5 and J usage is TRBJ2-2, with TRBD1 identical over 7 bases. Germline CDR1 is MNHEY and CDR2 is SVGAGI. The CDR3 totals 15 residues. The junction had 10 bases not matched to a gene; V was cut back by 6 bases and J by 6 bases.

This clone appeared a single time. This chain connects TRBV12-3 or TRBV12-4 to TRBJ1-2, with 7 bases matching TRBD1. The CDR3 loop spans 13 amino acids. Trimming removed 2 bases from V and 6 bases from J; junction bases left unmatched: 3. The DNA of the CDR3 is TGTGCCAGCAGTTTACGCAGGGGGAATGGCTACACCTTC. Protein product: CASSLRRGNGYTF.

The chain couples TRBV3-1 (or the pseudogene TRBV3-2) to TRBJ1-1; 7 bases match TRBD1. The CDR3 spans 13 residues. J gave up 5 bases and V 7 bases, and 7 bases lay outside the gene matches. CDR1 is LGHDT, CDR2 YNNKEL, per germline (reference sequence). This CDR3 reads CASTPTGRTEAFF. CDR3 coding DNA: TGTGCCAGCACCCCGACAGGGAGAACTGAAGCTTTCTTT.

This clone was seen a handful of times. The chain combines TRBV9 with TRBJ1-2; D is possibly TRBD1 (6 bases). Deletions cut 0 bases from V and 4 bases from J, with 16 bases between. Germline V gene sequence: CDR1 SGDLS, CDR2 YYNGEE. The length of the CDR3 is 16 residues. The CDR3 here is CASSVAGGNPLYGYTF. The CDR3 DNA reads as TGTGCCAGCAGCGTAGCGGGGGGCAATCCCCTCTATGGCTACACCTTC.

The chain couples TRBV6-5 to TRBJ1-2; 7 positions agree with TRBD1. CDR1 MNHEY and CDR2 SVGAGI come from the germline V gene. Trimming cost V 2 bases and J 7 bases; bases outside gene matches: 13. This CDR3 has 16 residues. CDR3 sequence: CASSYKAGGSSGGYTF. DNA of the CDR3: TGTGCCAGCAGTTACAAGGCAGGGGGTTCGTCCGGTGGCTACACCTTC.

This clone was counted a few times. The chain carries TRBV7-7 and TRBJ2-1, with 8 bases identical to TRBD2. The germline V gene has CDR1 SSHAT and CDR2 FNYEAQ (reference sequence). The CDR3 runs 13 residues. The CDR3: CAVTSGPYNEQFF. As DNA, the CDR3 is TGTGCTGTTACTAGCGGTCCCTACAATGAGCAGTTCTTC.

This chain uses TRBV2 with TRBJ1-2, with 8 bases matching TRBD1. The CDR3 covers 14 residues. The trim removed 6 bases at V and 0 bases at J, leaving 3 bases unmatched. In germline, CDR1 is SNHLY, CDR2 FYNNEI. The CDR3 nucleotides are TGTGCCAGCAGGGTACAGGGGGCTAACTATGGCTACACCTTC. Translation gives CASRVQGANYGYTF.

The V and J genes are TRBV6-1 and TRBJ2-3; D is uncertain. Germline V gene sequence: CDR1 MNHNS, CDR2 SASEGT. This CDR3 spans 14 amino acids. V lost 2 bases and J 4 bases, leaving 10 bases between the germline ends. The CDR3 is CASSEYEPPDTQYF. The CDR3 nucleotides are TGTGCCAGCAGTGAATATGAGCCTCCAGATACGCAGTATTTT.

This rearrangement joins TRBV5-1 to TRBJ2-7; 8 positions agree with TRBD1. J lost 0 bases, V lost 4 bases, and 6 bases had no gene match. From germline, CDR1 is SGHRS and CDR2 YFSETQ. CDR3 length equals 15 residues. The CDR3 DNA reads TGCGCCAGCAGCCTACACAGGGGGGCCTCCTACGAGCAGTACTTC. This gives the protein CASSLHRGASYEQYF.

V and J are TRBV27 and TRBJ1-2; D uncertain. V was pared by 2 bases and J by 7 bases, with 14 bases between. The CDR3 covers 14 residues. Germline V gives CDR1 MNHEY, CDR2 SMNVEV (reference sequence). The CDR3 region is CASSLAGSVSGYTF. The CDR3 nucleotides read TGTGCCAGCAGTTTAGCAGGTTCAGTGTCTGGCTACACCTTC.

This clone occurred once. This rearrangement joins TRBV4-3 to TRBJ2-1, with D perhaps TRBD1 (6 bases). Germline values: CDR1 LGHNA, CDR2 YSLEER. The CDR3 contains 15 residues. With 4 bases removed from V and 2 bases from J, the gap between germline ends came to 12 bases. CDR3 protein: CASSPRQDPYNEQFF. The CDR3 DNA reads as TGCGCCAGCAGCCCTAGACAGGACCCCTACAATGAGCAGTTCTTC.

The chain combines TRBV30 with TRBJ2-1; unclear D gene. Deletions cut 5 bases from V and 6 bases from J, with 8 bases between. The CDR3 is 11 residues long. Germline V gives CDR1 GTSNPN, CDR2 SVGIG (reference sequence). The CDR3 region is CAWETVNEQFF. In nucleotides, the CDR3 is TGTGCCTGGGAGACTGTCAATGAGCAGTTCTTC. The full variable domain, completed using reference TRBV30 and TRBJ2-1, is SQTIHQWPATLVQPVGSPLSLECTVEGTSNPNLYWYRQAAGRGLQLLFYSVGIGQISSEVPQNLSASRPQDRQFILSSKKLLLSDSGFYLCAWETVNEQFFGPGTRLTVL.

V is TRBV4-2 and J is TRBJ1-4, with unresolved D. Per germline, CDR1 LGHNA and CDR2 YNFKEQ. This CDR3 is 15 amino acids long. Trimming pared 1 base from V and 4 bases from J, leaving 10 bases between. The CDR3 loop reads CASSQVLSHNEKLFF. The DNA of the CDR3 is TGTGCCAGCAGCCAAGTTCTAAGTCATAATGAAAAACTGTTTTTT.

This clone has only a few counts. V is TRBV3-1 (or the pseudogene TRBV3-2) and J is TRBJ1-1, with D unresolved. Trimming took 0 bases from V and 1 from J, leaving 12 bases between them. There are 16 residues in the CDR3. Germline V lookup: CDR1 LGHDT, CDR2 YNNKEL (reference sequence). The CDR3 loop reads CASSQETHRRNTEAFF. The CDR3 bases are TGTGCCAGCAGCCAAGAAACACACAGAAGGAACACTGAAGCTTTCTTT.

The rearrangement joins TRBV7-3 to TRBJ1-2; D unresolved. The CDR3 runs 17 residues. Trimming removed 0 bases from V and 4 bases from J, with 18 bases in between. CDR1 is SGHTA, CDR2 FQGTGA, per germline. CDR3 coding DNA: TGTGCCAGCAGCTTAACGGCCGCAGCGGGAAGCGTCTATGGCTACACCTTC. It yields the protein CASSLTAAAGSVYGYTF.

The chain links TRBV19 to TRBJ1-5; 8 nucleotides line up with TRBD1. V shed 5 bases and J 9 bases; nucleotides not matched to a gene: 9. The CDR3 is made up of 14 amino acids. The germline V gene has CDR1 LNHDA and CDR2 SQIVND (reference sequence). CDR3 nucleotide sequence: TGTGCCAGTAGTGCGACAGGGGTTATACCGCCCCAGCATTTT. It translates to CASSATGVIPPQHF.

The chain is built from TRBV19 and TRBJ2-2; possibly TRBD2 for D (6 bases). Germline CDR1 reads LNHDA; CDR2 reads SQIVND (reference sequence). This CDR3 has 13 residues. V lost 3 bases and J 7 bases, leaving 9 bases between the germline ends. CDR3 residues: CASSIGTYGELFF. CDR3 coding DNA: TGTGCCAGTAGTATCGGGACTTACGGGGAGCTGTTTTTT.

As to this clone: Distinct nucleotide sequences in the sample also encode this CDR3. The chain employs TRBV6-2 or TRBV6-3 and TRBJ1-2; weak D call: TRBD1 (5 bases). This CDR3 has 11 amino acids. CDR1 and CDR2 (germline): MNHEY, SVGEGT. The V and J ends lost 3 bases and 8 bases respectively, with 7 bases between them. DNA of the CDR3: TGTGCCAGCAGTTATACAGGCGGCTACACCTTC. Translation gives CASSYTGGYTF.

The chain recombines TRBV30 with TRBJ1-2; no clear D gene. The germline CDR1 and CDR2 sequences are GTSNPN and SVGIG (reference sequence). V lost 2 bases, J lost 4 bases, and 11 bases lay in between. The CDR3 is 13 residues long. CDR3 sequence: CAWSSGIGYGYTF. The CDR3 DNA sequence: TGTGCCTGGAGTTCGGGGATCGGCTATGGCTACACCTTC.

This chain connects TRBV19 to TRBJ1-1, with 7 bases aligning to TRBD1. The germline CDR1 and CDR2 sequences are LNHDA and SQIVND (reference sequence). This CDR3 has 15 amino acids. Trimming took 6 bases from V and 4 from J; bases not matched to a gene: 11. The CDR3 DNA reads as TGTGCCAGTAGGAAACTTGATGGGACAGCCACTGAAGCTTTCTTT. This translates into CASRKLDGTATEAFF.

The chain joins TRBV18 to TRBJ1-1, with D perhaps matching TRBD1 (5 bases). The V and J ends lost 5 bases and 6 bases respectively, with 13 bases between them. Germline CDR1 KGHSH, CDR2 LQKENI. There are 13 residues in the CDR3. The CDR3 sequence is CASSIPGSAEAFF. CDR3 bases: TGTGCCAGCTCAATACCAGGGTCCGCTGAAGCTTTCTTT.

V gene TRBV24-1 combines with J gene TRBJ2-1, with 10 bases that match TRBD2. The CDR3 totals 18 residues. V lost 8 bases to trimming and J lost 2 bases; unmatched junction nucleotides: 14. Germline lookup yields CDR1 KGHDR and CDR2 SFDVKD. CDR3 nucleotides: TGTGCCACCAACCCCGACCGGGAAGCGGGAGGGCCCTACAATGAGCAGTTCTTC. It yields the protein CATNPDREAGGPYNEQFF.

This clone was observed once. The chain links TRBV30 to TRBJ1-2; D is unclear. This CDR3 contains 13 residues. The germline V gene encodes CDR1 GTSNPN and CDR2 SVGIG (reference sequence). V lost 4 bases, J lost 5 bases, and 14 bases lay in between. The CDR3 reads CAWTWRDQYGYTF. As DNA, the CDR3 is TGTGCCTGGACCTGGAGGGATCAATATGGCTACACCTTC.

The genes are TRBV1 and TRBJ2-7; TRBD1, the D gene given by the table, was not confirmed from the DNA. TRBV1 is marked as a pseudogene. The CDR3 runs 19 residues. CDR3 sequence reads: CTSSQDREGCGTGPYEQYF. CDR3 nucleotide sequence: TGCACCAGCAGCCAAGATCGGGAAGGATGTGGGACAGGGCCCTACGAGCAGTACTTC.

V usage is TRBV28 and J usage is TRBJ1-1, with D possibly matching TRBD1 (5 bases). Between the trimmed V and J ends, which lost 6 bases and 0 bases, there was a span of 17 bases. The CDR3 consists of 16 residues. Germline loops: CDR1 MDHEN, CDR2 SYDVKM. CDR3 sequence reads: CASRNGGGTVNTEAFF. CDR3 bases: TGTGCCAGCAGGAACGGGGGGGGGACCGTGAACACTGAAGCTTTCTTT.

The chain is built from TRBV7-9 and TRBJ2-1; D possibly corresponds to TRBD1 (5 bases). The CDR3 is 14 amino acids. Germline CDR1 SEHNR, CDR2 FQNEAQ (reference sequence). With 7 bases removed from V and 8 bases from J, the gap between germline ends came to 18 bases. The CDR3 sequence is CASTPPPGQHEQFF. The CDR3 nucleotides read TGTGCCAGCACCCCCCCTCCAGGGCAACATGAGCAGTTCTTC. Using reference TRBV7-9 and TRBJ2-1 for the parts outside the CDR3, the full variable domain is DTGVSQNPRHKITKRGQNVTFRCDPISEHNRLYWYRQTLGQGPEFLTYFQNEAQLEKSRLLSDRFSAERPKGSFSTLEIQRTEQGDSAMYLCASTPPPGQHEQFFGPGTRLTVL.

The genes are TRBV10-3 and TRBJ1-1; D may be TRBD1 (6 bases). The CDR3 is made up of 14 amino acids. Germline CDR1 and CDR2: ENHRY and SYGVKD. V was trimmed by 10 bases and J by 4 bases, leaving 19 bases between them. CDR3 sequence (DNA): TGTGCCACCAACAGGCAGCTACAGGGCACTGAAGCTTTCTTT. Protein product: CATNRQLQGTEAFF.